This passage covers 18 T cell receptor beta chains from one sample sequenced in a study of blood T cell repertoires in COVID-19. Repertoires were generated with immunoSEQ multiplex PCR, while TCRdb's copy carries only in-frame clones and drops some. The sample gives around 200,000 clones, 70% to 90% of which show up once; approximately 0.66% is in the top ten. Sequenced material: peripheral blood. Source of these receptors: a man aged 35-49 years with acute or convalescent COVID-19.

In DNA, the CDR3 is TGTGCCAGCAGCTTAGCGGGAGGGCCGGATGAGCAGTTCTTC. Residues: CASSLAGGPDEQFF. This sequence joins TRBV7-3 and TRBJ2-1; 9 bases map to TRBD2. Germline CDR1 is SGHTA and CDR2 is FQGTGA. The CDR3 is 14 residues long. V was clipped by 2 bases and J by 8 bases; unmatched bases: 4. The complete variable domain, with remaining parts taken from reference TRBV7-3 and TRBJ2-1, reads GAGVSQTPSNKVTEKGKYVELRCDPISGHTALYWYRQSLGQGPEFLIYFQGTGAADDSGLPNDRFFAVRPEGSVSTLKIQRTERGDSAVYLCASSLAGGPDEQFFGPGTRLTVL.

The chain combines TRBV5-1 with TRBJ2-4, with TRBD1 matching over 11 bases. This CDR3 is 16 amino acids long. The trim removed 7 bases at V and 4 bases at J, leaving 10 bases unmatched. Per germline, CDR1 SGHRS and CDR2 YFSETQ. CDR3 protein: CASAPGQGGWKNIQYF. CDR3 sequence (DNA): TGCGCCAGCGCTCCGGGACAGGGGGGTTGGAAAAACATTCAGTACTTC.

The chain joins TRBV6-5 to TRBJ2-7; D is uncertain. Germline V gene sequence: CDR1 MNHEY, CDR2 SVGAGI. Trimming took 4 bases from V and 2 from J, leaving 9 bases between them. This CDR3 spans 13 amino acids. In DNA form, the CDR3 reads TGTGCCAGCAGTTTCCGACTGGCCTACGAGCAGTACTTC. It specifies CASSFRLAYEQYF.

The J gene is TRBJ1-6, the V gene TRBV9; no clear D. Trimming took 0 bases from V and 7 from J, leaving 11 bases between them. The CDR3 spans 15 residues. CDR1 and CDR2 (germline): SGDLS, YYNGEE. The CDR3 protein is CASSVAGSSNSPLHF. CDR3 coding DNA: TGTGCCAGCAGCGTAGCGGGGTCCTCCAATTCACCCCTCCACTTT. The variable domain in full, with the rest retrieved from reference TRBV9 and TRBJ1-6, is DSGVTQTPKHLITATGQRVTLRCSPRSGDLSVYWYQQSLDQGLQFLIQYYNGEERAKGNILERFSAQQFPDLHSELNLSSLELGDSALYFCASSVAGSSNSPLHFGNGTRLTVT.

This clone was observed once. The rearrangement uses TRBV6-5 and TRBJ2-2; D not certain. The CDR3 runs 13 residues. V lost 7 bases, J lost 7 bases, and 13 bases lay in between. Germline V gene lookup returns CDR1 MNHEY and CDR2 SVGAGI. CDR3 sequence reads: CASTREPNGELFF. CDR3 DNA sequence: TGTGCCAGCACCCGAGAACCAAACGGGGAGCTGTTTTTT.

This sequence joins TRBV18 and TRBJ1-1, with 8 positions matching TRBD1. The CDR3 runs to 14 residues. CDR1 and CDR2 from the germline V gene are KGHSH and LQKENI. With V trimmed by 4 bases and J by 4 bases, 5 bases remained unmatched. CDR3 protein: CASSQTGVGTEAFF. The CDR3 nucleotides read TGTGCCAGCTCACAGACAGGGGTGGGCACTGAAGCTTTCTTT. The full variable domain, rest sourced from reference TRBV18 and TRBJ1-1, is NAGVMQNPRHLVRRRGQEARLRCSPMKGHSHVYWYRQLPEEGLKFMVYLQKENIIDESGMPKERFSAEFPKEGPSILRIQQVVRGDSAAYFCASSQTGVGTEAFFGQGTRLTVV.

The V gene is TRBV9, the J gene TRBJ1-6, with D possibly matching TRBD1 (6 bases). V was pared by 0 bases and J by 9 bases, with 10 bases between. Germline CDR1 SGDLS, CDR2 YYNGEE. The CDR3 spans 14 residues. Here the CDR3 reads CASSVATGSSPLHF. The DNA for the CDR3 is TGTGCCAGCAGCGTAGCAACAGGGAGTTCACCCCTCCACTTT.

This chain joins TRBV12-3 or TRBV12-4 and TRBJ2-7; 7 nucleotides align to TRBD2. CDR3 length: 13 residues. Trimming removed 3 bases from V and 5 bases from J; junction bases left unmatched: 4. CDR3 nucleotides: TGTGCCAGCAGTTTGGGGAGGGTACACGAGCAGTACTTC. It encodes CASSLGRVHEQYF.

The chain couples TRBV7-8 to TRBJ2-3, with TRBD2 as a possible D gene (5 bases). The V gene lost 5 bases and the J gene lost 5 bases, with 14 bases spanning the gap. Germline CDR1 SGHVS, CDR2 FQNEAQ. The CDR3 is made up of 14 amino acids. In DNA, the CDR3 is TGTGCCAGCAGCATATTAAGAGGGCGAGATACGCAGTATTTT. This sequence encodes CASSILRGRDTQYF.

V and J are TRBV7-9 and TRBJ2-5; D is perhaps TRBD2 (6 bases). Germline values: CDR1 SEHNR, CDR2 FQNEAQ (reference sequence). The CDR3 contains 14 residues. Trimming pared 9 bases from V and 5 bases from J, leaving 19 bases between. The CDR3 coding sequence is TGTGCCAGTGGGGGTTATGGAGGGACGGAGACCCAGTACTTC. The encoded protein is CASGGYGGTETQYF.

This chain links TRBV7-8 with TRBJ2-1; weak D call: TRBD1 (6 bases). The CDR3 covers 14 residues. Germline lookup yields CDR1 SGHVS and CDR2 FQNEAQ. The V gene lost 2 bases and the J gene lost 12 bases, with 17 bases spanning the gap. The CDR3 loop reads CASSLFRTEIRQFF. In DNA form, the CDR3 reads TGTGCCAGCAGCTTATTCAGGACAGAAATAAGGCAGTTCTTC.

V usage is TRBV24-1 and J usage is TRBJ2-5; TRBD1 matches 8 bases. Germline-derived CDR1 and CDR2 are KGHDR and SFDVKD. V was clipped by 4 bases and J by 5 bases; unmatched bases: 11. The CDR3 loop spans 16 amino acids. The CDR3 protein is CATSEGTGTLGETQYF. The CDR3 DNA reads TGTGCCACCAGTGAGGGGACAGGAACTCTGGGGGAGACCCAGTACTTC.

The table lists this clone with a count of one. J is TRBJ2-1 and V is TRBV6-5, with D tentatively TRBD2 (6 bases). V gave up 8 bases and J gave up 0 bases, with 8 bases separating them. The CDR3 covers 13 residues. The germline V gene has CDR1 MNHEY and CDR2 SVGAGI. As DNA, the CDR3 is TGTGCCAGCCGGGGGAGCTCCTACAATGAGCAGTTCTTC. Its translation is CASRGSSYNEQFF.

This sequence joins TRBV7-9 and TRBJ2-3; the D is unclear. Germline loops: CDR1 SEHNR, CDR2 FQNEAQ (reference sequence). The V gene lost 6 bases and the J gene lost 2 bases, with 3 bases spanning the gap. CDR3 length equals 11 residues. The CDR3 region has the DNA TGTGCCAGCAGTCACACAGATACGCAGTATTTT. This translates into CASSHTDTQYF.

This clone was seen only once. The genes are TRBV29-1 and TRBJ2-5; the D gene is possibly TRBD1 (6 bases). Germline V gives CDR1 SQVTM, CDR2 ANQGSEA. The CDR3 loop spans 12 amino acids. With 8 bases removed from V and 1 base from J, the gap between germline ends came to 11 bases. Here the CDR3 reads CSYLRGQETQYF. The CDR3 DNA sequence: TGCAGCTACCTCAGGGGCCAAGAGACCCAGTACTTC.

The chain is built from TRBV28 and TRBJ1-4; possible D gene TRBD1, 5 bases. CDR1 is MDHEN, CDR2 SYDVKM, per germline. Deletions cut 6 bases from V and 4 bases from J, with 12 bases between. The CDR3 covers 14 residues. The CDR3 bases are TGTGCCAGCAGGTTGACAGAACTTAATGAAAAACTGTTTTTT. It codes for CASRLTELNEKLFF.

The V call is TRBV27, the J call TRBJ1-2; 7 positions agree with TRBD1. V dropped 0 bases and J dropped 5; count of bases not matched to a gene: 3. The germline CDR1 and CDR2 sequences are MNHEY and SMNVEV (reference sequence). There are 14 residues in the CDR3. In nucleotides, the CDR3 is TGTGCCAGCAGTTTATCAGGGGGCGGGTATGGCTACACCTTC. Its translation: CASSLSGGGYGYTF.

Here the CDR3 reads CASSPGQSSTDTQYF. The CDR3 nucleotides read TGTGCCAGCAGCCCTGGACAGTCTAGCACAGATACGCAGTATTTT. The chain has TRBV7-8 and TRBJ2-3, with a possible D match to TRBD1 (6 bases). V lost 5 bases to trimming and J lost 0 bases, with 12 bases between them. Germline CDR1 is SGHVS and CDR2 is FQNEAQ. The CDR3 length is 15 residues. Supplemented by reference TRBV7-8 and TRBJ2-3, the full variable domain reads GAGVSQSPRYKVAKRGQDVALRCDPISGHVSLFWYQQALGQGPEFLTYFQNEAQLDKSGLPSDRFFAERPEGSVSTLKIQRTQQEDSAVYLCASSPGQSSTDTQYFGPGTRLTVL.